This T cell receptor (beta chain) comes out of a study of blood T cell repertoires in COVID-19. V was trimmed by 1 base and J by 7 bases, leaving 14 bases between them. The CDR3 spans 16 residues. Germline CDR1 reads SEHNR; CDR2 reads FQNEAQ (reference sequence). Data came from immunoSEQ multiplex PCR; TCRdb stores just in-frame clones and leaves some out. The data show about 110,000 clones, with around 83% seen just once and less than 5% held by the top ten. The sequence derives from a woman aged 70 to 79 with acute or convalescent COVID-19. The sequencing input was peripheral blood. The chain carries TRBV7-9 and TRBJ1-6; D not resolved. The CDR3 region has the DNA TGTGCCAGCAGCTTAGAACCCGGTAGCGGGAATTCACCCCTCCACTTT. Translation gives CASSLEPGSGNSPLHF.